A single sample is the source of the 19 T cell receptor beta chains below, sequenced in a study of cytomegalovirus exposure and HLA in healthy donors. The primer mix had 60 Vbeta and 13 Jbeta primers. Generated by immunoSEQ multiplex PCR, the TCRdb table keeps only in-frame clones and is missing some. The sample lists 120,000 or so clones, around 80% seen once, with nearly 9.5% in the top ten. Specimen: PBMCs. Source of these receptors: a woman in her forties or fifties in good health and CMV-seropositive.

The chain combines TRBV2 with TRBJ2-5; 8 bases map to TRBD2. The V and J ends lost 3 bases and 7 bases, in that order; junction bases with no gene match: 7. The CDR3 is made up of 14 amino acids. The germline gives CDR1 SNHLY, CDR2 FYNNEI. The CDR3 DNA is TGTGCCAGCAGTGAGGTAATAGCGGGGACGACCCAGTACTTC. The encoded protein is CASSEVIAGTTQYF.

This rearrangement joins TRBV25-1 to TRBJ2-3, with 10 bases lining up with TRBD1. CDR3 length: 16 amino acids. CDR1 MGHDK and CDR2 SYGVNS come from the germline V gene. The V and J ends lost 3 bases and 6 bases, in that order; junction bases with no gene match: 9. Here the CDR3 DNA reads TGTGCCAGCAGTGATACGGGACAGGGGCCGGGGGATACGCAGTATTTT. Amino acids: CASSDTGQGPGDTQYF.

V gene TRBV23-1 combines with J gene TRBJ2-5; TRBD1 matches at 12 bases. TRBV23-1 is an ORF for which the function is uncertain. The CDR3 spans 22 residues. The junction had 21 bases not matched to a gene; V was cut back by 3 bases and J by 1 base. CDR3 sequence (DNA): TGCGCCAGCAGTCAGGGTAATCTCTTGGGGACAGGGGGCAATAATCTCCAAGAGACCCAGTACTTC. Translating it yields CASSQGNLLGTGGNNLQETQYF.

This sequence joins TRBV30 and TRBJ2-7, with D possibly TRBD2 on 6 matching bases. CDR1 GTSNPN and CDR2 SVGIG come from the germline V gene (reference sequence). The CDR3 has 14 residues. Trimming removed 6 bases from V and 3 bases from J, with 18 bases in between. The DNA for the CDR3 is TGTGCCTGCGGACTTATAGGGACTTTCTACGAGCAGTACTTC. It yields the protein CACGLIGTFYEQYF. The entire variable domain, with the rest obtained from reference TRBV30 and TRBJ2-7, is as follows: SQTIHQWPATLVQPVGSPLSLECTVEGTSNPNLYWYRQAAGRGLQLLFYSVGIGQISSEVPQNLSASRPQDRQFILSSKKLLLSDSGFYLCACGLIGTFYEQYFGPGTRLTVT.

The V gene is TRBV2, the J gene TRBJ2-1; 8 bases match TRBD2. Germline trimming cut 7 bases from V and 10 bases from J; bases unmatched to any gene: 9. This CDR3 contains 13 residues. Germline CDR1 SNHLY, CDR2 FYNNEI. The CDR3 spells CASMGLEVGEQFF. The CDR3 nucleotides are TGTGCCAGCATGGGACTAGAGGTCGGGGAGCAGTTCTTC.

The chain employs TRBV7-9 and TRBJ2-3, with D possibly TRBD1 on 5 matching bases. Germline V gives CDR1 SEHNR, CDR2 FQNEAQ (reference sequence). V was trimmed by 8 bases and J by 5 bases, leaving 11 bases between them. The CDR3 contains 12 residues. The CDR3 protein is CASLAQGDTQYF. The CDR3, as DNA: TGTGCCAGCTTGGCTCAGGGAGATACGCAGTATTTT.

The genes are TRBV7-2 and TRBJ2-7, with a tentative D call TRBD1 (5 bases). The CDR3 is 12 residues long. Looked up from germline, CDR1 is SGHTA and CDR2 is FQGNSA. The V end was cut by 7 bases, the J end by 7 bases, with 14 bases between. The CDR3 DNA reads TGTGCCAGCACCGCCTTTTCAGGGGAGCAGTACTTC. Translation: CASTAFSGEQYF. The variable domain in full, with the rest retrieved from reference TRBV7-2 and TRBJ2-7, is GAGVSQSPSNKVTEKGKDVELRCDPISGHTALYWYRQSLGQGLEFLIYFQGNSAPDKSGLPSDRFSAERTGGSVSTLTIQRTQQEDSAVYLCASTAFSGEQYFGPGTRLTVT.

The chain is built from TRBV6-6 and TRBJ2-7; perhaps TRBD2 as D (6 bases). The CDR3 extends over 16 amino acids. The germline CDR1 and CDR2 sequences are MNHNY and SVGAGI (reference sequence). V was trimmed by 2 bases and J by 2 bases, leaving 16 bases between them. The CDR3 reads CASSYRPRDATYEQYF. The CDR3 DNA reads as TGTGCCAGCAGTTACAGGCCGCGGGACGCAACCTACGAGCAGTACTTC.

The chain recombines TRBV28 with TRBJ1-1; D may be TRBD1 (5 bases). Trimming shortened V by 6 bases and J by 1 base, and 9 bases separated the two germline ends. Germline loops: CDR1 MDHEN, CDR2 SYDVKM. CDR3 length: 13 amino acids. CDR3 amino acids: CASRQDANTEAFF. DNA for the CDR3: TGTGCCAGCAGACAGGACGCGAACACTGAAGCTTTCTTT.

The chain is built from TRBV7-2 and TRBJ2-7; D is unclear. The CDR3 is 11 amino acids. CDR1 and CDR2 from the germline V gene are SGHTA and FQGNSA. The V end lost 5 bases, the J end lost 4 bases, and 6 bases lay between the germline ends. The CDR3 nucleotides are TGTGCCAGCAGCCCCTATTACGAGCAGTACTTC. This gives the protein CASSPYYEQYF. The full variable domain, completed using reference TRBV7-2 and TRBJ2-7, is GAGVSQSPSNKVTEKGKDVELRCDPISGHTALYWYRQSLGQGLEFLIYFQGNSAPDKSGLPSDRFSAERTGGSVSTLTIQRTQQEDSAVYLCASSPYYEQYFGPGTRLTVT.

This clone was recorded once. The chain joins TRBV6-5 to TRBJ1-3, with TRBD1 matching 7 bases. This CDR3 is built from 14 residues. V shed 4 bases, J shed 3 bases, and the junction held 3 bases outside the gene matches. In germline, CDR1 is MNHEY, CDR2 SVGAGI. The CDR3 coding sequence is TGTGCCAGCAGTTTGGGACAGTATGGAAACACCATATATTTT. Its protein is CASSLGQYGNTIYF.

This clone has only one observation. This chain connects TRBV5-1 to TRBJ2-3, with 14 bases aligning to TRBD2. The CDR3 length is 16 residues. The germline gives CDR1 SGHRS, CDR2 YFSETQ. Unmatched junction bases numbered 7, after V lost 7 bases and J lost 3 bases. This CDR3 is CASGEGTSGSTDTQYF. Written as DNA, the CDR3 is TGCGCCAGCGGCGAAGGGACTAGCGGGAGTACAGATACGCAGTATTTT. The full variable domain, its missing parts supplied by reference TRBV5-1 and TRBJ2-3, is KAGVTQTPRYLIKTRGQQVTLSCSPISGHRSVSWYQQTPGQGLQFLFEYFSETQRNKGNFPGRFSGRQFSNSRSEMNVSTLELGDSALYLCASGEGTSGSTDTQYFGPGTRLTVL.

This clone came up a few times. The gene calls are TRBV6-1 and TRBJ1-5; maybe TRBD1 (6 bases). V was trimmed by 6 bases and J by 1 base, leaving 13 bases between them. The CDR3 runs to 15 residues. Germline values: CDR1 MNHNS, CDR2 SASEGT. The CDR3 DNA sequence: TGTGCCAGCAGGGCACAGGGTTCAAGCAATCAGCCCCAGCATTTT. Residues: CASRAQGSSNQPQHF.

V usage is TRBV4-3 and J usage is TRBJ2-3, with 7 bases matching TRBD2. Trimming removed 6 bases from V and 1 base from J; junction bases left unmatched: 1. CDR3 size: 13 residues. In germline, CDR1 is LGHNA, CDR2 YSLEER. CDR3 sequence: CASSSGRTDTQYF. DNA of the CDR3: TGCGCCAGCAGTAGCGGGCGCACAGATACGCAGTATTTT.

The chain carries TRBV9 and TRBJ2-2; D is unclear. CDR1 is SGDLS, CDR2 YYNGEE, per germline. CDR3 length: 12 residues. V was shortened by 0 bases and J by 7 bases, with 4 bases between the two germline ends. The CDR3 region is CASSVGSGELFF. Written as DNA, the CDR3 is TGTGCCAGCAGCGTAGGGAGCGGGGAGCTGTTTTTT.

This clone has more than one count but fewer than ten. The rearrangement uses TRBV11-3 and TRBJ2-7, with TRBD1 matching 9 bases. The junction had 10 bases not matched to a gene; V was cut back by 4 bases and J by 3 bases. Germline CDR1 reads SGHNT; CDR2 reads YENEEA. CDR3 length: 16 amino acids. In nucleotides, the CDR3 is TGTGCCAGCAGCTCCGCGTGGACAGGGGCCCTCTACGAGCAGTACTTC. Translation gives CASSSAWTGALYEQYF.

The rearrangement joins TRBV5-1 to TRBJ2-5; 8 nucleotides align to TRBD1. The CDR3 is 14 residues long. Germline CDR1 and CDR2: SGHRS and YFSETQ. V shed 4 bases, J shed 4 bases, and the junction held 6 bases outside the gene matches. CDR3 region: CASSPGQGGETQYF. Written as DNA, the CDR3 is TGCGCCAGCAGCCCAGGACAGGGCGGAGAGACCCAGTACTTC.

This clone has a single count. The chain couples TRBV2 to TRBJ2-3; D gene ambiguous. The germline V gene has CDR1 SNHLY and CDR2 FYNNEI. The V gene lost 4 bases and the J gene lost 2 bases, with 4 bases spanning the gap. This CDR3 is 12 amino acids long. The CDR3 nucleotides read TGTGCCAGCAGTGCTAACACAGATACGCAGTATTTT. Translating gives CASSANTDTQYF.

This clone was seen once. The CDR3, as DNA: TGTGCCAGCAGCCCCGGGACTAGCGGGTCTCTCTACGAGCAGTACTTC. Translation: CASSPGTSGSLYEQYF. The gene calls are TRBV5-4 and TRBJ2-7; 12 nucleotides agree with TRBD2. This CDR3 has 16 residues. V dropped 4 bases and J dropped 3; count of bases not matched to a gene: 8. The V gene's germline CDR1 is SGHNT and CDR2 YYREEE (reference sequence).